Shown below are 20 T cell receptor beta chains from a single sample sequenced in a study of blood T cell repertoires in COVID-19 (dated by TCRdb to the early 2020s). The library came from the immunoSEQ multiplex PCR assay. This immuneACCESS table, as held by TCRdb, lists in-frame sequences with V and J called but not all clones. Of the missing ones, under half trace to an unresolved V gene in checked studies; the others have no known cause. A total of 340,000 or so clones appear in this sample, 65% to 90% of them only once. 3.5% to 4.5% of the sample goes to the ten largest clones. Sample: PBMCs or T cells enriched from blood (not recorded which). Every receptor here comes from a middle-aged woman with acute COVID-19.

V gene TRBV7-2 combines with J gene TRBJ2-3, with TRBD2 as a possible D gene (6 bases). Trimming shortened V by 7 bases and J by 1 base, and 18 bases separated the two germline ends. CDR1 is SGHTA and CDR2 is FQGNSA in the germline V gene. The CDR3 is made up of 16 amino acids. CDR3 DNA sequence: TGTGCCAGCACCCAACAGAAGGGAGGTGGCACAGATACGCAGTATTTT. Translation: CASTQQKGGGTDTQYF.

In DNA form, the CDR3 reads TGTGCCAGCAGCAAGGCAGATAATAGCAATCAGCCCCAGCATTTT. It is translated as CASSKADNSNQPQHF. This chain joins TRBV21-1 and TRBJ1-5; TRBD1, the D gene given by the table, was not confirmed from the DNA. TRBV21-1 is deemed a pseudogene. The CDR3 runs to 15 residues.

This clone appeared once. The genes are TRBV19 and TRBJ1-5; TRBD1 aligns across 7 bases. CDR1 LNHDA and CDR2 SQIVND come from the germline V gene (reference sequence). Unmatched junction bases numbered 6, after V lost 4 bases and J lost 0 bases. This CDR3 is 16 amino acids long. The CDR3 DNA is TGTGCCAGTAGTACCGGGACAGCTCTTAGCAATCAGCCCCAGCATTTT. It encodes CASSTGTALSNQPQHF.

The chain carries TRBV7-2 and TRBJ2-4; D possibly corresponds to TRBD2 (5 bases). Trimming removed 5 bases at V and 0 bases at J, with 20 bases between. The CDR3 runs 18 residues. Per the germline V gene, CDR1 is SGHTA and CDR2 is FQGNSA. In nucleotides, the CDR3 is TGTGCCAGCAGCATACGCTTAAAGGGAGATAGAGCCAAAAACATTCAGTACTTC. Protein sequence: CASSIRLKGDRAKNIQYF.

The chain carries TRBV20-1 and TRBJ2-5; 7 bases map to TRBD1. CDR3 size: 13 residues. Germline assignment: CDR1 DFQATT and CDR2 SNEGSKA (reference sequence). After removal of 3 bases from V and 1 base from J, the junction contained 2 bases not matched to a gene. CDR3 sequence (DNA): TGCAGTGCTAGTTCAGGGGGCCAAGAGACCCAGTACTTC. It translates to CSASSGGQETQYF.

This chain links TRBV9 with TRBJ2-5; D gene ambiguous. V was trimmed by 2 bases and J by 2 bases, leaving 7 bases between them. Germline CDR1 SGDLS, CDR2 YYNGEE. This CDR3 region has 13 residues. The CDR3, as DNA: TGTGCCAGCAGCGTGTCTAGACAAGAGACCCAGTACTTC. It is translated as CASSVSRQETQYF.

The chain is built from TRBV6-6 and TRBJ2-7, with TRBD1 identical over 8 bases. Germline-derived CDR1 and CDR2 are MNHNY and SVGAGI (reference sequence). With V trimmed by 11 bases and J by 1 base, 4 bases remained unmatched. The CDR3 is 12 residues long. The CDR3: CAVQGASYEQYF. CDR3 DNA sequence: TGTGCCGTCCAGGGGGCTTCCTACGAGCAGTACTTC.

The J gene is TRBJ1-4, the V gene TRBV12-3 or TRBV12-4; no firm D call. The CDR3 contains 11 residues. V was cut by 3 bases and J by 7 bases, with 3 bases left in between. CDR3 bases: TGTGCCAGCAGTTTTCGTGAAAAACTGTTTTTT. Encoded protein: CASSFREKLFF.

J is TRBJ1-1 and V is TRBV7-2; D gene uncertain. Germline V gives CDR1 SGHTA, CDR2 FQGNSA. This CDR3 has 14 amino acids. V shed 5 bases and J shed 10 bases, with 20 bases lying between them. CDR3 amino acids: CASSTTGVSLGAFF. CDR3 nucleotides: TGTGCCAGCAGCACGACCGGGGTATCCCTCGGAGCTTTCTTT.

The V gene is TRBV10-3, the J gene TRBJ2-1; maybe TRBD2 (5 bases). The V end lost 0 bases, the J end lost 0 bases, and 9 bases lay between the germline ends. This CDR3 has 16 residues. CDR1 is ENHRY and CDR2 is SYGVKD in the germline V gene. The CDR3 is CAISESGKNSYNEQFF. In DNA form, the CDR3 reads TGTGCCATCAGTGAGTCCGGGAAAAACTCCTACAATGAGCAGTTCTTC.

This chain uses TRBV3-1 (or the pseudogene TRBV3-2) with TRBJ1-2, with 9 bases fitting TRBD1. This CDR3 has 16 amino acids. The germline gives CDR1 LGHDT, CDR2 YNNKEL (reference sequence). V shed 0 bases and J 5 bases; nucleotides not matched to a gene: 7. The CDR3 loop is CASSQDLRTGAYGYTF. The CDR3 DNA reads TGTGCCAGCAGCCAAGATTTAAGGACAGGGGCTTATGGCTACACCTTC.

This clone was detected a few times. The rearrangement links TRBV18 to TRBJ1-1; unclear D gene. Germline CDR1 reads KGHSH; CDR2 reads LQKENI. Deletions cut 3 bases from V and 4 bases from J, with 9 bases between. The CDR3 is 13 amino acids. Here the CDR3 DNA reads TGTGCCAGCTCACCGCGGGTATCCACTGAAGCTTTCTTT. This sequence encodes CASSPRVSTEAFF.

The chain's CDR3 is CATSRDSLETDTQYF. Here the CDR3 DNA reads TGTGCCACCAGCAGAGATAGCTTGGAGACAGATACGCAGTATTTT. This chain uses TRBV15 with TRBJ2-3; D is uncertain. Germline lookup yields CDR1 LNHNV and CDR2 YYDKDF (reference sequence). The CDR3 sequence is 15 residues long. V was pared by 0 bases and J by 3 bases, with 10 bases between.

The chain is built from TRBV27 and TRBJ1-1, with 7 bases aligning to TRBD1. J was trimmed by 3 bases and V by 5 bases; bases with no gene match: 3. Germline V CDR1 and CDR2: MNHEY, SMNVEV (reference sequence). There are 13 residues in the CDR3. The CDR3 nucleotides read TGTGCCAGCAGTCCGACAGGGTACACTGAAGCTTTCTTT. It encodes CASSPTGYTEAFF.

The gene calls are TRBV13 and TRBJ1-6; D is ambiguous. Germline V CDR1 and CDR2: PRHDT, FYEKMQ (reference sequence). The CDR3 sequence is 17 residues long. V was trimmed by 0 bases and J by 5 bases, leaving 14 bases between them. The CDR3 nucleotides read TGTGCCAGCAGCTTAGGGTCCCGGCGACTAAATAATTCACCCCTCCACTTT. Protein sequence: CASSLGSRRLNNSPLHF.

The chain combines TRBV3-1 (or the pseudogene TRBV3-2) with TRBJ2-4; no clear D. Trimming left V 0 bases short and J 4 bases short, with 4 bases between. This CDR3 region has 13 residues. CDR1 and CDR2 (germline): LGHDT, YNNKEL (reference sequence). The CDR3 DNA sequence: TGTGCCAGCAGCCAAGATCCGAAAAACATTCAGTACTTC. As protein: CASSQDPKNIQYF.

The V and J genes are TRBV18 and TRBJ1-5; the D is unclear. The V end was cut by 3 bases, the J end by 0 bases, with 18 bases between. The CDR3 has 18 amino acids. Germline V lookup: CDR1 KGHSH, CDR2 LQKENI. The CDR3 DNA follows: TGTGCCAGCTCACCTTACCCGGGAGCCGCGGCTAGCAATCAGCCCCAGCATTTT. Residues: CASSPYPGAAASNQPQHF.

This rearrangement joins TRBV28 to TRBJ1-1, with D tentatively TRBD1 (5 bases). Per germline, CDR1 MDHEN and CDR2 SYDVKM. Trimming removed 2 bases from V and 5 bases from J, with 12 bases in between. This CDR3 has 14 residues. CDR3 residues: CASSLMGPYTEAFF. CDR3 nucleotides: TGTGCCAGCAGTTTAATGGGGCCCTATACTGAAGCTTTCTTT.

This rearrangement joins TRBV7-6 to TRBJ1-2; possibly TRBD1 for D (5 bases). CDR3 length: 15 residues. The germline CDR1 and CDR2 sequences are SGHVS and FNYEAQ. V was clipped by 3 bases and J by 9 bases, with 20 bases between them. The CDR3 loop reads CASSLDGAGGMSYTF. CDR3 DNA: TGTGCCAGCAGCTTGGACGGCGCTGGGGGGATGAGCTACACCTTC.

The gene calls are TRBV27 and TRBJ1-3, with 8 bases that match TRBD1. The CDR3 is made up of 15 amino acids. Germline V gives CDR1 MNHEY, CDR2 SMNVEV (reference sequence). This chain's CDR3 is CGGADRENSGNTIYF. The CDR3 nucleotides are TGTGGCGGGGCGGACAGGGAGAATTCTGGAAACACCATATATTTT.